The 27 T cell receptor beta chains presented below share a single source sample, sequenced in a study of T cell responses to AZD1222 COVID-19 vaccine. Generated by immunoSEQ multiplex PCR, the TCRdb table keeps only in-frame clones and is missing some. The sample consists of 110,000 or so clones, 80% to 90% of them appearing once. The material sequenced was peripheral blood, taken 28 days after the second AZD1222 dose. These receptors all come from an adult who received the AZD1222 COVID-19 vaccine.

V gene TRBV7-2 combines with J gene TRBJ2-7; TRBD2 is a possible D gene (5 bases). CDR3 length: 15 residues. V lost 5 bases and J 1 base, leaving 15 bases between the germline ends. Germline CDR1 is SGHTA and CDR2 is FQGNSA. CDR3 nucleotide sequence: TGTGCCAGCAGCCCAGGACTTCCGGTTTCCTACGAGCAGTACTTC. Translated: CASSPGLPVSYEQYF. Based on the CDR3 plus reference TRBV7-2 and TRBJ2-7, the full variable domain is GAGVSQSPSNKVTEKGKDVELRCDPISGHTALYWYRQSLGQGLEFLIYFQGNSAPDKSGLPSDRFSAERTGGSVSTLTIQRTQQEDSAVYLCASSPGLPVSYEQYFGPGTRLTVT.

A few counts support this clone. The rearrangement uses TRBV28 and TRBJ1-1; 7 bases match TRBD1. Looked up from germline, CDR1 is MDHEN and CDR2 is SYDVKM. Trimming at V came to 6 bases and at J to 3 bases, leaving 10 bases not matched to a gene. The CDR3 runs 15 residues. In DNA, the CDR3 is TGTGCCAGCAGGGATAGGGGACAGATCTACACTGAAGCTTTCTTT. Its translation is CASRDRGQIYTEAFF.

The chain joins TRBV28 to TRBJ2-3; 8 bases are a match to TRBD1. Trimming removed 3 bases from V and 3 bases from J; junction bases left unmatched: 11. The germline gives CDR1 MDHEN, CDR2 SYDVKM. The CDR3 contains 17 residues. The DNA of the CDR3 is TGTGCCAGCAGTTTTTCAGGGGGCGCGGGTCGGACAGATACGCAGTATTTT. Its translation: CASSFSGGAGRTDTQYF.

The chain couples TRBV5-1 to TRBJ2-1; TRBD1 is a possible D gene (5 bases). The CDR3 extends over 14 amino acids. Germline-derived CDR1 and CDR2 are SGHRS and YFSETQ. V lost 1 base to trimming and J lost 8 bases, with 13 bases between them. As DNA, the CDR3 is TGCGCCAGCAGCTTGCCAGGGTTTGAGTATGAGCAGTTCTTC. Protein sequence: CASSLPGFEYEQFF. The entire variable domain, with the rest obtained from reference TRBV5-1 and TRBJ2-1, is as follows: KAGVTQTPRYLIKTRGQQVTLSCSPISGHRSVSWYQQTPGQGLQFLFEYFSETQRNKGNFPGRFSGRQFSNSRSEMNVSTLELGDSALYLCASSLPGFEYEQFFGPGTRLTVL.

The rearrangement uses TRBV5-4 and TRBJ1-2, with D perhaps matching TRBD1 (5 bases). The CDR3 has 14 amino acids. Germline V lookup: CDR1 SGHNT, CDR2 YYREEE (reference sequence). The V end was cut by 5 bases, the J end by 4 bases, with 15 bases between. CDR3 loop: CASRGPDSFYGYTF. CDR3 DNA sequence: TGTGCCAGCAGAGGACCAGACAGCTTCTATGGCTACACCTTC.

DNA of the CDR3: TGTGCCAGCAGTTCCCACACCGTTTATGGCTACACCTTC. It yields the protein CASSSHTVYGYTF. V is TRBV28 and J is TRBJ1-2; D gene unclear. This CDR3 is built from 13 residues. V was shortened by 4 bases and J by 5 bases, with 11 bases between the two germline ends. The germline gives CDR1 MDHEN, CDR2 SYDVKM.

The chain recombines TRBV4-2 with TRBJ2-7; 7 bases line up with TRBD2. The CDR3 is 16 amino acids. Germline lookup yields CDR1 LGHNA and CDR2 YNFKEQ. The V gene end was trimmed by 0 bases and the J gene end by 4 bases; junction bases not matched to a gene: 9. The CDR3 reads CASSQDAASGGYEQYF. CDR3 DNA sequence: TGTGCCAGCAGCCAAGATGCGGCTAGCGGCGGTTACGAGCAGTACTTC.

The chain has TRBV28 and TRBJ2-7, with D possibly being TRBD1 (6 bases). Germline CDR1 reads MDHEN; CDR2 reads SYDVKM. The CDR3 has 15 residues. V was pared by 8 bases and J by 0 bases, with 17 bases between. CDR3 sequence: CASRSRGTASYEQYF. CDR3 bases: TGTGCCAGCCGCTCCAGGGGCACCGCCTCCTACGAGCAGTACTTC.

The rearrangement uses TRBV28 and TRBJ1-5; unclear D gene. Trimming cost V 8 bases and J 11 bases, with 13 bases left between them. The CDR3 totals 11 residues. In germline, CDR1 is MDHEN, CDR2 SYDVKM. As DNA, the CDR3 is TGTGCCAGCGTTTGGTCCTGGTCCCAGCATTTT. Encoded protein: CASVWSWSQHF.

CDR3 region: CASSLSPINTGELFF. The CDR3 DNA is TGTGCCAGCAGCTTAAGCCCTATTAACACCGGGGAGCTGTTTTTT. The J gene is TRBJ2-2, the V gene TRBV7-3; no clear D. V gave up 1 base and J gave up 2 bases, with 8 bases separating them. The germline gives CDR1 SGHTA, CDR2 FQGTGA. CDR3 length: 15 residues.

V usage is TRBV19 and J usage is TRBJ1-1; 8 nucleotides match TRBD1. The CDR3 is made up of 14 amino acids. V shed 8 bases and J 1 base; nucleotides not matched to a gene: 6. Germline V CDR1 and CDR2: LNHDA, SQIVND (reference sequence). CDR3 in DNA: TGTGCCAGTTTAGACAGGGGAGGGAACACTGAAGCTTTCTTT. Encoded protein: CASLDRGGNTEAFF.

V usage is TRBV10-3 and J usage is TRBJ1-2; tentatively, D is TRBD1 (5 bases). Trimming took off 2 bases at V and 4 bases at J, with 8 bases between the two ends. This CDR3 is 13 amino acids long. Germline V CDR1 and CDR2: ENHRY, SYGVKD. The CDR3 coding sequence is TGTGCCATCAGTGAGGCGACAGTCTATGGCTACACCTTC. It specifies CAISEATVYGYTF.

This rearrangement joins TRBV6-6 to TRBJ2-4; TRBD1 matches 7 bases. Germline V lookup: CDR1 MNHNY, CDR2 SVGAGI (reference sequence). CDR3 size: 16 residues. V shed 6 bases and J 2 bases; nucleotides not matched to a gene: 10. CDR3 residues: CASRTTGKRSKNIQYF. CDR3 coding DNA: TGTGCCAGCAGGACGACAGGGAAGAGGTCCAAAAACATTCAGTACTTC.

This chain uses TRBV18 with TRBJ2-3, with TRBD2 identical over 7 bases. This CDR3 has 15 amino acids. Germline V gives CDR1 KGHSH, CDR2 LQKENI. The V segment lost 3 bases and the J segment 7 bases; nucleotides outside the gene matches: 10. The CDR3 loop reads CASSPVVASGNTQYF. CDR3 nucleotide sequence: TGTGCCAGCTCACCCGTGGTGGCTAGCGGTAATACGCAGTATTTT.

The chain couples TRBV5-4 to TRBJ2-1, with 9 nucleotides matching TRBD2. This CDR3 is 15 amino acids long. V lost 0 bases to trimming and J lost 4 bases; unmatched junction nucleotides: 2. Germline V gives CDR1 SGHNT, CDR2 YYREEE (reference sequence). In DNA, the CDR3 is TGTGCCAGCAGCTTGGTGACTAGCGGTTACAATGAGCAGTTCTTC. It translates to CASSLVTSGYNEQFF.

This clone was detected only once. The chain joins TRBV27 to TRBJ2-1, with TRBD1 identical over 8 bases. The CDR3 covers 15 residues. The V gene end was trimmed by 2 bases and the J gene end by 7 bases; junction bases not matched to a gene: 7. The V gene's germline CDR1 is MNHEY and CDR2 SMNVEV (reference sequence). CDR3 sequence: CASSLNRGSGNEQFF. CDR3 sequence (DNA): TGTGCCAGCAGTTTAAACAGGGGGTCGGGGAATGAGCAGTTCTTC.

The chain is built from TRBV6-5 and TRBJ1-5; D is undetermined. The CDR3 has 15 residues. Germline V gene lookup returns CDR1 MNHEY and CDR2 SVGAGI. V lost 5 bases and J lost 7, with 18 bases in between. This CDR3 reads CASSPSLGSHQPQHF. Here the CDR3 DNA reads TGTGCCAGCAGTCCCTCCCTGGGGTCGCACCAGCCCCAGCATTTT.

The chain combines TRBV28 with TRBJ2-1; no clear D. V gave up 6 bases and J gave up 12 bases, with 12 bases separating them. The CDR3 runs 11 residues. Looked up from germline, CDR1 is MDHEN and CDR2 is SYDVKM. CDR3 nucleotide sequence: TGTGCCAGCAGCCACCGGGTCTGGCAGTTCTTC. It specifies CASSHRVWQFF.

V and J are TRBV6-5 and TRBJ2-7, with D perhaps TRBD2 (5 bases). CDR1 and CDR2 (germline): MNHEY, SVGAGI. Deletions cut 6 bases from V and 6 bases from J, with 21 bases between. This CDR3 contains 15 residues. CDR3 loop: CASRRAGITRGEQYF. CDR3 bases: TGTGCCAGCAGAAGAGCCGGGATCACACGCGGCGAGCAGTACTTC.

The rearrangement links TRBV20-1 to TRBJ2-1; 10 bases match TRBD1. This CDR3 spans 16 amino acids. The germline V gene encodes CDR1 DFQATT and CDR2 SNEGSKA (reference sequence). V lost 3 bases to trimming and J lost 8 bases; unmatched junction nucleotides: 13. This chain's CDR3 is CSASDPGTGVGDEQFF. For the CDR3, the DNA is TGCAGTGCTAGTGATCCGGGGACAGGGGTAGGCGATGAGCAGTTCTTC.

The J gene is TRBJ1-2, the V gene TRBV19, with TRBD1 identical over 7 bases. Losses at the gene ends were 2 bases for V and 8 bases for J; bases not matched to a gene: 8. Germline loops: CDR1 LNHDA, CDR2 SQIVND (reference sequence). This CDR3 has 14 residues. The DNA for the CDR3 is TGTGCCAGTAGTATACCGCACAGGGGCAGCGGCTACACCTTC. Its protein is CASSIPHRGSGYTF.

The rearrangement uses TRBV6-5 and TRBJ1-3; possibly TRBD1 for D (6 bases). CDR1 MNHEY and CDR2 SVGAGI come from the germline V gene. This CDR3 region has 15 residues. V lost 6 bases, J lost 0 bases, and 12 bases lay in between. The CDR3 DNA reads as TGTGCCAGCAGCAGCGACAGGTACTCTGGAAACACCATATATTTT. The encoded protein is CASSSDRYSGNTIYF.

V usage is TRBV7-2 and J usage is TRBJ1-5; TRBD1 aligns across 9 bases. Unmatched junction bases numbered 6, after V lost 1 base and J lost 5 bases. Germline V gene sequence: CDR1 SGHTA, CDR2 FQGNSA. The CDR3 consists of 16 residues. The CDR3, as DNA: TGTGCCAGCAGCTTAGGCCGACAGGGGGGCTATCAGCCCCAGCATTTT. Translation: CASSLGRQGGYQPQHF.

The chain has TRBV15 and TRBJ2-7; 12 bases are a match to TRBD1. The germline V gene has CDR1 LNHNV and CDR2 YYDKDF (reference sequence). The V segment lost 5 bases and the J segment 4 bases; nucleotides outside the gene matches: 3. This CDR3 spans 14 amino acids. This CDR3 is CATSAGQGAYEQYF. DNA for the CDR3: TGTGCCACCAGCGCGGGACAGGGGGCGTACGAGCAGTACTTC.

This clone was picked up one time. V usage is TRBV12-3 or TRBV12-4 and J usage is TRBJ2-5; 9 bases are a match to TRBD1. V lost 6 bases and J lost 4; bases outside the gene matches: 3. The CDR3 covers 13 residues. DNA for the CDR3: TGTGCCAGCAGACCGACAGGGGGAGAGACCCAGTACTTC. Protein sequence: CASRPTGGETQYF.

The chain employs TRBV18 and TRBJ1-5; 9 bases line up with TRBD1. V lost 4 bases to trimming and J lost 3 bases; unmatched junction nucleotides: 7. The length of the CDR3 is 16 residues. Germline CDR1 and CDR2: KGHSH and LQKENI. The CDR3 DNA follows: TGTGCCAGCTCACTTAACAGGGGGCTAGACAATCAGCCCCAGCATTTT. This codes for CASSLNRGLDNQPQHF.

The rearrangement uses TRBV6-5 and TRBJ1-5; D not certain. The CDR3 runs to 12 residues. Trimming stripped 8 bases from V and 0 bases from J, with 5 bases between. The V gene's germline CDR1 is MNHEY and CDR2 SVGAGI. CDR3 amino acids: CASQLSNQPQHF. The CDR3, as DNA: TGTGCCAGCCAACTTAGCAATCAGCCCCAGCATTTT.